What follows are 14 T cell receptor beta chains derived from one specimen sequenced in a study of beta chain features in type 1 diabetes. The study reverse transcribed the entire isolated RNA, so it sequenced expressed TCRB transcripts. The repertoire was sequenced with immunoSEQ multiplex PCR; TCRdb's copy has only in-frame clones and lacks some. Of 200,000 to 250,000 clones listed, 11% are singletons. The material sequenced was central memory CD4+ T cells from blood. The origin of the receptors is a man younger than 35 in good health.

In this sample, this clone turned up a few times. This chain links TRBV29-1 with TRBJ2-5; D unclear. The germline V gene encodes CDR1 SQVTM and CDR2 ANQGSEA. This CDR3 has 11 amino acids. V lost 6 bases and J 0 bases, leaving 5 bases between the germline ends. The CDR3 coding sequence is TGCAGCGTACAGCACCAAGAGACCCAGTACTTC. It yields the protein CSVQHQETQYF. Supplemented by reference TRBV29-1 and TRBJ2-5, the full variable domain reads SAVISQKPSRDICQRGTSLTIQCQVDSQVTMMFWYRQQPGQSLTLIATANQGSEATYESGFVIDKFPISRPNLTFSTLTVSNMSPEDSSIYLCSVQHQETQYFGPGTRLLVL.

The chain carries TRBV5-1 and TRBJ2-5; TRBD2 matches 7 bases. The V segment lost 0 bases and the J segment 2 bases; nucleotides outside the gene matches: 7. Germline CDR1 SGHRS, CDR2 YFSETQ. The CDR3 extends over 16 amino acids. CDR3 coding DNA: TGCGCCAGCAGCTTGGCCATTCAGGGAGGGCAAGAGACCCAGTACTTC. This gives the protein CASSLAIQGGQETQYF.

This chain's CDR3 is CASSPGIGTGGRDIQYF. DNA of the CDR3: TGTGCCAGCAGTCCCGGAATAGGGACAGGGGGGCGGGACATTCAGTACTTC. V usage is TRBV28 and J usage is TRBJ2-4; 11 nucleotides align to TRBD1. The CDR3 spans 17 residues. Germline CDR1 and CDR2: MDHEN and SYDVKM. After removal of 5 bases from V and 8 bases from J, the junction contained 14 bases not matched to a gene.

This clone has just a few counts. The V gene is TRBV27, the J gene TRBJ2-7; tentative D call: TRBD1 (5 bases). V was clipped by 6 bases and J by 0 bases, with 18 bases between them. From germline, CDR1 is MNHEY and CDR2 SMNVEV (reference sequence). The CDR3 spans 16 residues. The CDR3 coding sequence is TGTGCCAGCAGCCCCCTAGGGGATCGAAGCTCCTACGAGCAGTACTTC. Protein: CASSPLGDRSSYEQYF.

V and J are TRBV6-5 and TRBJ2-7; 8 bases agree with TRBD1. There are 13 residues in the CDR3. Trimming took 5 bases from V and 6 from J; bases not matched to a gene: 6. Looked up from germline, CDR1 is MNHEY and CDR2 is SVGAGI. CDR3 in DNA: TGTGCCAGCAGTCGGACAGGGCTCTCCGAGCAGTACTTC. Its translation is CASSRTGLSEQYF.

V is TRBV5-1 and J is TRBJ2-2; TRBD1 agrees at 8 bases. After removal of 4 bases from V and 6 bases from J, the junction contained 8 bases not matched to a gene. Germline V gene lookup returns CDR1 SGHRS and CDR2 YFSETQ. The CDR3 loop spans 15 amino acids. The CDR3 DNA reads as TGCGCCAGCAGCGCCCCAGGGGGCGGCTCCGGGGAGCTGTTTTTT. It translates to CASSAPGGGSGELFF.

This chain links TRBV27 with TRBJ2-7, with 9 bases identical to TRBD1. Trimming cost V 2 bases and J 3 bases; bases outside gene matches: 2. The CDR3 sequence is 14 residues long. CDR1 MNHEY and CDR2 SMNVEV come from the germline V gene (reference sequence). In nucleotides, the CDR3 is TGTGCCAGCAGTTTAGGGACAGGGAACTACGAGCAGTACTTC. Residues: CASSLGTGNYEQYF.

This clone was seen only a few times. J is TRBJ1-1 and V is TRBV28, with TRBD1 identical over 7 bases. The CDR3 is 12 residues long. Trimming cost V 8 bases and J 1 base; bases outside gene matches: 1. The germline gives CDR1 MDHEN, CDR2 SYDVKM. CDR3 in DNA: TGTGCCAGCGACAGGGAGAACACTGAAGCTTTCTTT. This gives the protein CASDRENTEAFF.

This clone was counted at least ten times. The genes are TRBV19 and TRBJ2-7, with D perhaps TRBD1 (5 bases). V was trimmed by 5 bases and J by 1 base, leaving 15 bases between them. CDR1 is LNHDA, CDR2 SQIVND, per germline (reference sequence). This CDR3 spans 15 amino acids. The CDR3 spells CASSPQGTFSYEQYF. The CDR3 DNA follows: TGTGCCAGTAGTCCCCAGGGAACCTTTTCCTACGAGCAGTACTTC.

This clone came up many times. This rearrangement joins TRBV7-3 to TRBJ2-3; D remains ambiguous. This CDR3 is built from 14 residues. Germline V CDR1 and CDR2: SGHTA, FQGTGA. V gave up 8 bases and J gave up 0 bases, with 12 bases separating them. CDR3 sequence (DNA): TGTGCCAGCTCGGACGCAGCTAGCACAGATACGCAGTATTTT. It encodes CASSDAASTDTQYF.

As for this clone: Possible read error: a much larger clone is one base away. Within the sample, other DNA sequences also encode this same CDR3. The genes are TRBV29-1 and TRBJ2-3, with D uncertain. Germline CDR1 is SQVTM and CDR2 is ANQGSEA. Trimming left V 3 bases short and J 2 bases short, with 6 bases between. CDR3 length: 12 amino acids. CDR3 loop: CSVDANTDTQYF. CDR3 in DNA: TGCAGCGTTGACGCTAACACAGATACGCAGTATTTT.

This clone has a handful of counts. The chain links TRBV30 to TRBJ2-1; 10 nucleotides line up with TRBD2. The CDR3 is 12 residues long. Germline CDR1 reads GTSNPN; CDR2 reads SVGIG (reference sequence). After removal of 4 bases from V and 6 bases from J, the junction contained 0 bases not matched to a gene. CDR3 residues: CAWTSGSNEQFF. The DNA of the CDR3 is TGTGCCTGGACTAGCGGGAGCAATGAGCAGTTCTTC.

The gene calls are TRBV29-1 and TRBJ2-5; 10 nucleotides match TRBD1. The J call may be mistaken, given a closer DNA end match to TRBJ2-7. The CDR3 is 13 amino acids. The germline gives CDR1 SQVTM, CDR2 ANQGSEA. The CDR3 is CSAWTGGSHEQYF. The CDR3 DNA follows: TGCAGCGCCTGGACAGGGGGATCGCACGAGCAGTACTTC.

The CDR3 sequence: CASSLGGGISYEQYF. The CDR3 nucleotides read TGTGCCAGCAGCTTAGGTGGGGGTATCTCCTACGAGCAGTACTTC. The V call is TRBV11-2, the J call TRBJ2-7; D could derive from TRBD1 or TRBD2 (5 bases each). Germline CDR1 is SGHAT and CDR2 is FQNNGV. Trimming removed 1 base at V and 0 bases at J, with 10 bases between. The CDR3 totals 15 residues. The whole variable domain, remainder taken from reference TRBV11-2 and TRBJ2-7, is EAGVAQSPRYKIIEKRQSVAFWCNPISGHATLYWYQQILGQGPKLLIQFQNNGVVDDSQLPKDRFSAERLKGVDSTLKIQPAKLEDSAVYLCASSLGGGISYEQYFGPGTRLTVT.